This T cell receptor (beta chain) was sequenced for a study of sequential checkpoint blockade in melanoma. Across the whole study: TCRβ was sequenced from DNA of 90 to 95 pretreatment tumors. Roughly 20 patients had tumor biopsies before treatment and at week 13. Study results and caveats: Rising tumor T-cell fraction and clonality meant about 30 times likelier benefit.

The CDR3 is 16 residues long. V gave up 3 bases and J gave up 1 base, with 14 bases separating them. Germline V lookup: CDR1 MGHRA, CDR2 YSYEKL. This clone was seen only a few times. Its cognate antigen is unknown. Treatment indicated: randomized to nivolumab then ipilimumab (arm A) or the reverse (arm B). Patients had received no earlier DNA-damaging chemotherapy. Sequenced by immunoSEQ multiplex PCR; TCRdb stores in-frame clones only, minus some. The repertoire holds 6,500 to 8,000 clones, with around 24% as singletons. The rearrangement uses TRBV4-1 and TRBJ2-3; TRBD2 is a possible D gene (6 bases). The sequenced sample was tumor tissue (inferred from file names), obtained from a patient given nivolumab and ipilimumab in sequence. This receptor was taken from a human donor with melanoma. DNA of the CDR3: TGCGCCAGCAGCCAGACCCGGGGCGGGGGCACAGATACGCAGTATTTT. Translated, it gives CASSQTRGGGTDTQYF.